These 20 T cell receptor beta chains originate from one sample sequenced in a study of PD-1 blockade in classical Hodgkin lymphoma. Stated time point: cycle 4 day 1 (C4D1), after less than 7 weeks of nivolumab. Each patient experienced a relapse that followed autologous stem cell transplantation, and brentuximab vedotin exposure varied. Magnetic negative selection was used to purify CD8+ T cells from thawed PBMCs. Assay used: immunoSEQ multiplex PCR; TCRdb lists only in-frame clones, some missing. Here the sample spans over 9,000 clones, approximately 85% being singletons. The sample was CD8+ T cells from blood, taken before the fourth cycle of nivolumab. These receptors were obtained from a human donor with classical Hodgkin lymphoma. The donor label of this sample is uncertain.

This clone was observed a handful of times. The chain carries TRBV27 and TRBJ2-7, with 8 bases lining up with TRBD2. In germline, CDR1 is MNHEY, CDR2 SMNVEV (reference sequence). V shed 2 bases, J shed 3 bases, and the junction held 12 bases outside the gene matches. The CDR3 is 17 amino acids. The CDR3 nucleotides read TGTGCCAGCAGTTTAATCCTAGCGGGCCCGAGTCGCTACGAGCAGTACTTC. This gives the protein CASSLILAGPSRYEQYF.

The chain carries TRBV11-2 and TRBJ2-7, with D maybe TRBD2 (5 bases). The V gene lost 5 bases and the J gene lost 7 bases, with 9 bases spanning the gap. CDR3 size: 11 residues. Germline values: CDR1 SGHAT, CDR2 FQNNGV. The CDR3 protein is CASSDRGEQYF. The CDR3, as DNA: TGTGCCAGCAGCGACCGAGGGGAGCAGTACTTC.

V gene TRBV6-5 combines with J gene TRBJ2-7, with D unresolved. CDR3 length equals 13 residues. V was pared by 7 bases and J by 4 bases, with 14 bases between. CDR1 MNHEY and CDR2 SVGAGI come from the germline V gene. CDR3 nucleotide sequence: TGTGCCAGCAACGGGTCCCCAGGTTACGAGCAGTACTTC. Its translation is CASNGSPGYEQYF.

The chain uses TRBV13 and TRBJ2-3; weak D call: TRBD1 (6 bases). The ends were cut back, 5 bases at V and 4 bases at J, with 22 bases in the middle. The CDR3 extends over 17 amino acids. Germline CDR1 and CDR2: PRHDT and FYEKMQ (reference sequence). Here the CDR3 DNA reads TGTGCCAGCAGCACACCCCGAGGGGGATCAGTCGCAGATACGCAGTATTTT. Protein: CASSTPRGGSVADTQYF.

V gene TRBV29-1 combines with J gene TRBJ2-1; TRBD1 or TRBD2 may be the D gene (6 bases each). V gave up 2 bases and J gave up 7 bases, with 15 bases separating them. Germline-derived CDR1 and CDR2 are SQVTM and ANQGSEA. The CDR3 runs to 14 residues. CDR3 DNA sequence: TGCAGCGTTGAAAGGGGGGCTGGTACAAATGAGCAGTTCTTC. It yields the protein CSVERGAGTNEQFF.

J is TRBJ1-3 and V is TRBV18; tentative D call: TRBD1 (5 bases). Trimming removed 4 bases at V and 9 bases at J, with 13 bases between. The CDR3 has 13 residues. Germline loops: CDR1 KGHSH, CDR2 LQKENI. CDR3 DNA sequence: TGTGCCAGCTCACTTACAAGGGGTTCCACCATATATTTT. Encoded protein: CASSLTRGSTIYF.

The chain has TRBV4-3 and TRBJ2-7; D unresolved. This CDR3 is 14 amino acids long. Trimming took 2 bases from V and 3 from J, leaving 11 bases between them. The germline V gene has CDR1 LGHNA and CDR2 YSLEER. CDR3 sequence (DNA): TGCGCCAGCAGCCAATCACATTGGGGCTACGAGCAGTACTTC. Protein sequence: CASSQSHWGYEQYF.

The chain recombines TRBV19 with TRBJ2-1; 12 positions match TRBD2. The germline V gene has CDR1 LNHDA and CDR2 SQIVND (reference sequence). Germline trimming cut 9 bases from V and 6 bases from J; bases unmatched to any gene: 3. The CDR3 consists of 13 residues. The CDR3 reads CASRLAGVNEQFF. CDR3 nucleotide sequence: TGTGCCAGCAGACTAGCGGGAGTCAATGAGCAGTTCTTC.

The rearrangement joins TRBV15 to TRBJ2-1; D gene uncertain. The CDR3 runs to 15 residues. V was trimmed by 3 bases and J by 5 bases, leaving 14 bases between them. Germline V gene sequence: CDR1 LNHNV, CDR2 YYDKDF (reference sequence). The CDR3 region is CATSSTSWADNEQFF. The CDR3, as DNA: TGTGCCACCAGCAGCACTTCGTGGGCGGACAATGAGCAGTTCTTC.

The rearrangement links TRBV7-9 to TRBJ2-1, with D possibly TRBD2 on 5 matching bases. Germline lookup yields CDR1 SEHNR and CDR2 FQNEAQ (reference sequence). Between the trimmed V and J ends, which lost 2 bases and 7 bases, there was a span of 24 bases. The CDR3 covers 18 residues. CDR3 sequence: CASSLYFGGLGDNNEQFF. The CDR3 DNA follows: TGTGCCAGCAGCTTATATTTTGGCGGGTTGGGCGATAATAATGAGCAGTTCTTC.

This clone showed up just once. The chain joins TRBV4-3 to TRBJ2-1; 14 bases align to TRBD2. The V gene's germline CDR1 is LGHNA and CDR2 YSLEER. The CDR3 is 18 amino acids. The ends lost 0 bases at V and 8 bases at J; junction bases unmatched: 9. CDR3 amino acids: CASSQELSGTSGRHEQFF. CDR3 coding DNA: TGCGCCAGCAGCCAAGAACTCTCCGGGACTAGCGGGAGACATGAGCAGTTCTTC.

The chain links TRBV5-1 to TRBJ2-7; no definite D call. The CDR3 contains 13 residues. Germline lookup yields CDR1 SGHRS and CDR2 YFSETQ. Trimming removed 4 bases from V and 4 bases from J, with 12 bases in between. As DNA, the CDR3 is TGCGCCAGCAGCCTATCCTCCTCTTACGAGCAGTACTTC. As protein: CASSLSSSYEQYF.

The chain uses TRBV11-1 and TRBJ2-7; possible D gene TRBD1, 6 bases. V lost 2 bases to trimming and J lost 3 bases, with 11 bases between them. Germline CDR1 SGHAT, CDR2 FQDESV (reference sequence). The CDR3 has 14 residues. The CDR3 DNA reads as TGTGCCAGCAGCTTAAGGGACACCTACTACGAGCAGTACTTC. Protein sequence: CASSLRDTYYEQYF. The full variable domain, completed using reference TRBV11-1 and TRBJ2-7, is EAEVAQSPRYKITEKSQAVAFWCDPISGHATLYWYRQILGQGPELLVQFQDESVVDDSQLPKDRFSAERLKGVDSTLKIQPAELGDSAMYLCASSLRDTYYEQYFGPGTRLTVT.

The rearrangement links TRBV5-1 to TRBJ2-1; 10 positions match TRBD2. The CDR3 loop spans 18 amino acids. With V trimmed by 3 bases and J by 5 bases, 14 bases remained unmatched. Germline CDR1 SGHRS, CDR2 YFSETQ. CDR3 nucleotides: TGCGCCAGCAGCTCCCATATATCGACTAGCGGGCGCAACAATGAGCAGTTCTTC. Translated, it gives CASSSHISTSGRNNEQFF.

The chain recombines TRBV10-3 with TRBJ1-1, with D possibly TRBD1 on 5 matching bases. The CDR3 totals 13 residues. Between the trimmed V and J ends, which lost 6 bases and 0 bases, there was a span of 8 bases. Germline V gives CDR1 ENHRY, CDR2 SYGVKD. The CDR3 DNA reads as TGTGCCATCAGGGACACCATGAACACTGAAGCTTTCTTT. Protein sequence: CAIRDTMNTEAFF.

This clone was counted between two and nine times. The chain joins TRBV19 to TRBJ1-5, with TRBD1 matching over 8 bases. The CDR3 runs to 14 residues. J was trimmed by 4 bases and V by 5 bases; bases with no gene match: 4. Germline values: CDR1 LNHDA, CDR2 SQIVND (reference sequence). The CDR3 DNA follows: TGTGCCAGTAGTGGACAGGGAGAGAATCAGCCCCAGCATTTT. This encodes CASSGQGENQPQHF.

The J gene is TRBJ2-1, the V gene TRBV27, with 9 bases matching TRBD1. This CDR3 has 14 amino acids. Germline trimming cut 7 bases from V and 8 bases from J; bases unmatched to any gene: 9. Per germline, CDR1 MNHEY and CDR2 SMNVEV (reference sequence). This CDR3 reads CASKPGTGIDEQFF. CDR3 nucleotide sequence: TGTGCCAGCAAACCCGGGACAGGGATCGATGAGCAGTTCTTC.

The chain recombines TRBV18 with TRBJ1-1, with D perhaps TRBD1 (5 bases). The CDR3 runs to 14 residues. Per the germline V gene, CDR1 is KGHSH and CDR2 is LQKENI. V lost 3 bases and J 1 base, leaving 9 bases between the germline ends. In DNA, the CDR3 is TGTGCCAGCTCACCCGGGGCCGGGAACACTGAAGCTTTCTTT. This translates into CASSPGAGNTEAFF.

This chain links TRBV19 with TRBJ2-7; no reliable D call. CDR1 and CDR2 from the germline V gene are LNHDA and SQIVND (reference sequence). The ends were cut back, 5 bases at V and 3 bases at J, with 14 bases in the middle. The CDR3 consists of 14 residues. CDR3 protein: CASSSTSPVYEQYF. CDR3 sequence (DNA): TGTGCCAGTAGTTCCACCTCGCCAGTCTACGAGCAGTACTTC.

The rearrangement uses TRBV7-9 and TRBJ2-1; TRBD1 is a possible D gene (6 bases). V gave up 5 bases and J gave up 7 bases, with 24 bases separating them. The CDR3 spans 17 residues. Germline V gives CDR1 SEHNR, CDR2 FQNEAQ (reference sequence). The CDR3 reads CASSVRGGPPGLNEQFF. CDR3 nucleotide sequence: TGTGCCAGCAGCGTCCGAGGGGGACCTCCGGGATTAAATGAGCAGTTCTTC. Using reference TRBV7-9 and TRBJ2-1 for the parts outside the CDR3, the full variable domain is DTGVSQNPRHKITKRGQNVTFRCDPISEHNRLYWYRQTLGQGPEFLTYFQNEAQLEKSRLLSDRFSAERPKGSFSTLEIQRTEQGDSAMYLCASSVRGGPPGLNEQFFGPGTRLTVL.